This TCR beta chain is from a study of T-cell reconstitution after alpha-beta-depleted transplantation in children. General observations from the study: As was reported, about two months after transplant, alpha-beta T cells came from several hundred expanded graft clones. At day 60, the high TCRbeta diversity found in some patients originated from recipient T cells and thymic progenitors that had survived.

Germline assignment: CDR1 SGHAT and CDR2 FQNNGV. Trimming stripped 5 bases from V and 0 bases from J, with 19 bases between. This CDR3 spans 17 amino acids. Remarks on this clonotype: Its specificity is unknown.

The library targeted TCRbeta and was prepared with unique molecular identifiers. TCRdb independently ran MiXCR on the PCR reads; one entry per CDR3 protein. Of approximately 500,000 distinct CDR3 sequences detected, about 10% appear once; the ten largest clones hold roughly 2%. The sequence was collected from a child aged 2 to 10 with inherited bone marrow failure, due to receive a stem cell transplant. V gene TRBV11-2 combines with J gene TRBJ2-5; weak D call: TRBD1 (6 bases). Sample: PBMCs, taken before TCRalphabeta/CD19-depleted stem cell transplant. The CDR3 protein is CASSVRAGTLYQETQYF. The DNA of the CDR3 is TGTGCCAGCAGCGTAAGGGCCGGGACATTGTACCAAGAGACCCAGTACTTC. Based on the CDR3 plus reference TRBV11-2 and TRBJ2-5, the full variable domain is EAGVAQSPRYKIIEKRQSVAFWCNPISGHATLYWYQQILGQGPKLLIQFQNNGVVDDSQLPKDRFSAERLKGVDSTLKIQPAKLEDSAVYLCASSVRAGTLYQETQYFGPGTRLLVL.